This note documents a single T cell receptor beta chain sequence. Its antigen is unknown. The input lacks base qualities; no much larger clone sits a single base away. Genomic DNA was extracted from sorted cells with the Quick-DNA Microprep Kit. Amplification of TCRbeta DNA was done with the immunoSEQ hsTCRbeta kit, following the protocol from the manufacturer. An Illumina MiSeq instrument was used to sequence the TCRbeta libraries. Per the original workflow: Once out-of-frame sequences had been removed, approximately 2,000,000 distinct TCRbeta sequences were left, which works out to an average of about 71,000 per individual. Two values were used to score each individual: the count of 150 to 200 previously reported CMV-associated TCRbeta sequences and the total count of productive distinct TCRbeta sequences. A beta-binomial model was reimplemented in Python, and scikit-learn random forests with default parameters were trained on US cohort data. On the Belgian cohort, classifier performance was reported as the median AUC, along with percentile confidence intervals, across 10,000 bootstrap iterations. This immuneACCESS table, as held by TCRdb, lists in-frame sequences with V and J called but not all clones. Of the missing ones, under half trace to an unresolved V gene in checked studies; the others have no known cause. V, J and clone size are taken as reported in that table, and D and trimming were inferred from the DNA itself. For this sample there are 60,000 or so clones; 82% appear just once. The ten largest clonotypes hold roughly 0.5% of the sample.

These data come from a study of memory CD4+ T cells and cytomegalovirus serostatus (dated by TCRdb to the late 2010s). General notes on the study: The cohort comprised 33 healthy Belgian adults, 9 CMV seropositive and about 25 CMV seronegative. CD4+ memory TCRbeta repertoires of a Belgian cohort with known cytomegalovirus serostatus were sequenced in order to replicate a published TCR-based CMV serostatus classifier. What the authors observed across the whole study: Among the 150 to 200 previously reported CMV-associated TCRbeta sequences, over 65 showed up in the CD4+ memory repertoires, with each one found in between one and five individuals. A median bootstrapped AUC of 0.95 with a 95% CI of 0.76-1.00 was achieved on the Belgian cohort by the original-framework classifier. Only CD4+CD45RO+ memory cells were sequenced, in contrast to the original study, in which naive and memory CD4+ and CD8+ populations were covered. The results were read as suggesting that the CMV-associated TCR signature is, for the most part, present in the CD4+ memory repertoire. CMV serostatus prediction reached a median bootstrapped AUC of 0.95 with the original framework and just under 0.92 with a US-trained random forest.

A FACSAria II was used to sort memory CD4+ T cells, defined as single viable CD3+CD4+CD8-CD45RO+ cells. CMV serostatus was determined with a Roche Elecsys assay detecting serum IgG against CMV pp150, pp28, p38 and p52. Following thawing, total CD4+ T cells were enriched through positive selection using CD4 magnetic microbeads. The samples came from a separate study whose specific focus was interrogating the CD4+ T cell memory repertoire. Peripheral blood mononuclear cells were isolated and cryopreserved following standard operating procedures; serum was stored at -80 °C. The staining relied on CD3-PerCP (BW264/56), CD4-APC (RPA-T4), CD45RO-PE (UCHT1) and CD8-Pacific Orange (3B5) antibodies, and Sytox blue was used to exclude non-viable cells. Measured from the cysteine to the phenylalanine, the CDR3 is 15 residues long. Here the CDR3 DNA is all that survives: 45 bases in frame from base 1. CDR1 and CDR2, looked up from the germline V gene, are MDHEN and SYDVKM. V loses 7 bases, J loses 2 bases, and the germline ends lie 15 bases apart.

The chain uses TRBV28 and TRBJ1-5, with a tentative D gene TRBD1 over 6 matching bases. Sequenced: memory CD4+ T cells from blood. The sequence was obtained from an adult in good health and CMV-seronegative. Some clones in this sample may be carry-over from other donors' samples. The CDR3 corresponds to CASTTGTRGNQPQHF. In nucleotide form, the sequence is TGTGCCAGCACTACAGGGACGAGGGGCAATCAGCCCCAGCATTTT.